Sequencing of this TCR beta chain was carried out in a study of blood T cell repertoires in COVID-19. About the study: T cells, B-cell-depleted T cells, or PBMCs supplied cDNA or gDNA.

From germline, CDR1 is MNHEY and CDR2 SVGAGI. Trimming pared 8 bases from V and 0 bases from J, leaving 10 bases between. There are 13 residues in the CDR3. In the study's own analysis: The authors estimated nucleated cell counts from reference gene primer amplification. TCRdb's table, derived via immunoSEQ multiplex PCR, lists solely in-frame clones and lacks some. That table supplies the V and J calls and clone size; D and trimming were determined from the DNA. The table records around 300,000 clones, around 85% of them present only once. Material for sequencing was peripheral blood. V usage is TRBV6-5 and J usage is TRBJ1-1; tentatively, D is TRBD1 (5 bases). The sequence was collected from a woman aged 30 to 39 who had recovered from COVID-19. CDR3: CASGATVNTEAFF. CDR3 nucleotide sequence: TGTGCCAGCGGGGCTACAGTGAACACTGAAGCTTTCTTT.